This is a list of T cell receptor delta chains from one sample in a study of gamma-delta T cells after stem cell transplantation. TCRdb re-called the RT-PCR reads via CATT. The sample shows 1,500 to 2,000 delta-chain clones, approximately 50% of them seen only once. The sample comprised gamma-delta T cells. These receptors were collected from a human donor. It is not recorded whose cells these are; they may come from a transplant donor. CDR3s include the opening cysteine and the closing phenylalanine or tryptophan.

j_gene: TRDJ1; v_gene: TRDV2; CDR3aa: CACDTLLGDRRGDKLIF
j_gene: TRDJ1; v_gene: TRDV3; CDR3aa: CAFPGLGGREYEDGLIF
j_gene: TRDJ2; v_gene: TRDV2; CDR3aa: CACDTIPQGTGGLTAQLFF
j_gene: TRDJ1; v_gene: TRDV2; CDR3aa: CACDRLHPTDKLIF
j_gene: TRDJ1; v_gene: TRDV1; CDR3aa: CALGNIGTNFLPYDWGTYTDKLIF
j_gene: TRDJ2; v_gene: TRDV1; CDR3aa: CALGDLDWGTLRILTAQLFF
j_gene: TRDJ1; v_gene: TRDV2; CDR3aa: CACDCLGANKLIF
j_gene: TRDJ1; v_gene: TRDV2; CDR3aa: CACDPLNLGEAYTDKLIF
j_gene: TRDJ1; v_gene: TRDV2; CDR3aa: CACDLLSDTDKLIF
j_gene: TRDJ1; v_gene: TRDV2; CDR3aa: CACDTWGDTDKLIF
j_gene: TRDJ1; v_gene: TRDV2; CDR3aa: CACDPVGGPSGKLIF
j_gene: TRDJ1; v_gene: TRDV2; CDR3aa: CACDAILGDTHGDTDKLIF
j_gene: TRDJ1; v_gene: TRDV2; CDR3aa: CACDITPSWGIRTDKLIF
j_gene: TRDJ1; v_gene: TRDV2; CDR3aa: CACDTVSGTTDKLIF
j_gene: TRDJ1; v_gene: TRDV2; CDR3aa: CACDTLYSNGGIDTDTDKLIF
j_gene: NA; v_gene: TRDV2; CDR3aa: CACDPLGATYRYTDKLFF
j_gene: TRDJ1; v_gene: TRDV2; CDR3aa: CACASLTTWRGDTSDKLIF
j_gene: TRDJ1; v_gene: TRDV2; CDR3aa: CACDTLGETPLKRELIF
j_gene: TRDJ3; v_gene: TRDV2; CDR3aa: CACDTVGGSSWDTRQMFF
j_gene: TRDJ1; v_gene: TRDV2; CDR3aa: CACDTLDRGGYISTDKLIF
j_gene: TRDJ1; v_gene: TRDV2; CDR3aa: CACDSLGANKLIF
j_gene: TRDJ1; v_gene: TRDV1; CDR3aa: CALGEGRGTGGRDKLIF
j_gene: TRDJ1; v_gene: TRDV2; CDR3aa: CACDGLGFTDKLIF
j_gene: TRDJ1; v_gene: TRDV2; CDR3aa: CACDNLLGDYTDKLIF
j_gene: TRDJ1; v_gene: TRDV2; CDR3aa: CACDAILGDTRVTDKLIF
j_gene: TRDJ1; v_gene: TRDV2; CDR3aa: CACDTVAQPAGGSYTDKLIF
j_gene: TRDJ1; v_gene: TRDV2; CDR3aa: CACDTLLGENKYADKLIF
j_gene: TRDJ1; v_gene: TRDV2; CDR3aa: CACDTVNTGGLLTDKLIF
j_gene: TRDJ1; v_gene: TRDV2; CDR3aa: CACDSLLGDATDKLIF
j_gene: TRDJ1; v_gene: TRDV2; CDR3aa: CACDTIAVGDKEAADKLIF
j_gene: TRDJ1; v_gene: TRDV2; CDR3aa: CACDPLAGGSRSTDKLIF
j_gene: TRDJ3; v_gene: TRDV2; CDR3aa: CACDTAAAATWDTRQMFF
j_gene: TRDJ1; v_gene: TRDV2; CDR3aa: CACDTLGATNTDKLIF
j_gene: TRDJ1; v_gene: TRDV2; CDR3aa: CACDSVLGDTRVPDKLIF
j_gene: TRDJ1; v_gene: TRDV2; CDR3aa: CACDNLLLGDQPGKLIF
j_gene: TRDJ1; v_gene: TRDV2; CDR3aa: CACDTVVMGDSPHYTDTLIF
j_gene: TRDJ1; v_gene: TRDV1; CDR3aa: CALGEARHPTQRGYNPPSMYTDKLIF
j_gene: TRDJ1; v_gene: TRDV2; CDR3aa: CACHTNWGIPGNLNTDTPIF
j_gene: TRDJ1; v_gene: TRDV2; CDR3aa: CACDTVGALRSITDKLIF
j_gene: TRDJ1; v_gene: TRDV2; CDR3aa: CACDTVFSGGSQYTDKLIF
j_gene: TRDJ3; v_gene: TRDV2; CDR3aa: CACDTVVPGDTFWDTRQMFF
j_gene: TRDJ1; v_gene: TRDV2; CDR3aa: CACDTLTGGTDNLIF
j_gene: TRDJ1; v_gene: TRDV2; CDR3aa: CACDPLGGTVADKLIF
j_gene: TRDJ1; v_gene: TRDV2; CDR3aa: CACDILDWGIRDESRWCLIF
j_gene: TRDJ1; v_gene: TRDV2; CDR3aa: CACDTGNWGIRYTDKLIF
j_gene: TRDJ1; v_gene: TRDV2; CDR3aa: CACDTVLGDTYTDKLIF
j_gene: TRDJ1; v_gene: TRDV1; CDR3aa: CALSQPYPSGGCYTDKLIF
j_gene: TRDJ3; v_gene: TRDV2; CDR3aa: CACDIVLGDTTWDTRQMFF
j_gene: TRDJ1; v_gene: TRDV2; CDR3aa: CACDPLIGADKLIF
j_gene: TRDJ1; v_gene: TRDV2; CDR3aa: CACDAVPTATGGYVSLYTDKLIF
j_gene: TRDJ1; v_gene: TRDV2; CDR3aa: CACDALLGDTDKLIF
j_gene: TRDJ1; v_gene: TRDV2; CDR3aa: CACDALSGNTALPDKLIF
j_gene: TRDJ1; v_gene: TRDV2; CDR3aa: CACDPVGLGATDKLIF
j_gene: TRDJ1; v_gene: TRDV1; CDR3aa: CALGERRSWLLWDTDKLIF
j_gene: TRDJ1; v_gene: TRDV2; CDR3aa: CACDALEGTGGSYADKLIF
j_gene: TRDJ1; v_gene: TRDV2; CDR3aa: CACDSLAYTDKLIF
j_gene: TRDJ1; v_gene: TRDV2; CDR3aa: CACDSVPGDTRSTDKLIF
j_gene: TRDJ1; v_gene: TRDV2; CDR3aa: CACVNLLANRDNLIF
j_gene: TRDJ1; v_gene: TRDV2; CDR3aa: CACDTVRWGIRYTDKLIF